Ten or more counts support the clone carrying this T cell receptor beta chain. Its specificity is unknown. This record belongs to a study of regulatory T cells in long-lasting Graves disease. Study-wide background: Patients newly diagnosed with Graves' had been on antithyroid drugs for under 3 months. Broader study findings: Among samples with persistent disease, TRBV28, TRBJ1-2 and TRBJ2-5 were favored.

Investigators prepared the TCR beta libraries by applying iRepertoire HTBI primers and Arm-PCR of CDR3 regions. Via MiXCR, TCRdb re-called the multiplex PCR reads, giving one row per CDR3 protein. The sample yields 500,000 or so distinct CDR3 sequences, 15% to 20% seen once. Described time point: newly diagnosed GD, antithyroid drugs for less than 3 months. The TCR library was made from RNA that had been extracted from PBMCs in TRIzol. Germline-derived CDR1 and CDR2 are SGHNT and YYREEE (reference sequence). Trimming shortened V by 4 bases and J by 9 bases, and 14 bases separated the two germline ends. The CDR3 covers 13 residues. These data also featured in a second study, about T cells in Graves' hyperthyroidism and ophthalmopathy. That source notes: The hyperthyroidism patients had all been newly diagnosed, and their disease duration was under 2 months. Their ages ranged from 18 to 65 years.

The sequence was collected from a woman aged 35-60 years with Graves disease. This chain connects TRBV5-4 to TRBJ2-1, with D possibly matching TRBD2 (5 bases). The sequences come from peripheral blood mononuclear cells (PBMCs), collected at new diagnosis, from a patient treated with antithyroid drugs. This CDR3 is CASSPEVGIEQFF. The CDR3 coding sequence is TGTGCCAGCAGCCCGGAGGTGGGGATTGAGCAGTTCTTC.